Given below is one T cell receptor beta chain in context. Its matching antigen is unknown. This CDR3 is also generated by other DNA sequences in the sample. CDR3 length equals 14 residues. Trimming stripped 2 bases from V and 2 bases from J, with 9 bases between. The V gene's germline CDR1 is KGHSH and CDR2 LQKENI. The method was immunoSEQ multiplex PCR; TCRdb's version includes in-frame clones alone and lacks a portion of them. The sample lists roughly 1.5 million clones; under 99% were seen once. These data come from a study of shared clonotypes between healthy human individuals. Study observations and caveats: Memory subsets generally showed smaller estimated richness than naive subsets did.

The sample comprised naive CD4+ T cells sorted from blood. As to subset: CD45RA+ positively selected. The TCR sequence derives from a man aged 25 to 40 in good health. This chain joins TRBV18 and TRBJ1-1; tentatively, D is TRBD1 (5 bases). The CDR3 bases are TGTGCCAGCTCACCAGGGCAGGGTAACACTGAAGCTTTCTTT. The encoded protein is CASSPGQGNTEAFF.